This T cell receptor beta chain was captured by sequencing in a study of CD8+ T cells in alopecia areata. The study's findings and limits: Scalp samples also yield sequences from resident alphabeta T cells of normal skin.

Treatment described: oral pan-JAK inhibitor, 5-10 mg twice daily. TCR sequencing used cDNA made by reverse transcription of extracted RNA. The repertoire was sequenced with immunoSEQ multiplex PCR; TCRdb's copy has only in-frame clones and lacks some. The sample comprises about 200,000 clones, around 65% of which are singletons, and 4.2% rests with the top ten. This clone appeared once. What it binds is not known. The CDR3 runs 20 residues. CDR1 is SGHNT and CDR2 is YYREEE in the germline V gene (reference sequence). V dropped 0 bases and J dropped 1; count of bases not matched to a gene: 13. The V and J genes are TRBV5-4 and TRBJ2-1; 10 nucleotides agree with TRBD2. Sequenced here: CD4+ T cells sorted from blood, sampled at week 4, from a patient treated with tofacitinib. The receptor comes from a human donor with alopecia areata. CDR3 nucleotide sequence: TGTGCCAGCAGCTTGGAGTTACTAGCGGGGAAACGGGGGTCCTACAATGAGCAGTTCTTC. This gives the protein CASSLELLAGKRGSYNEQFF.